There are a few counts of the clone carrying this T cell receptor (beta chain). Its antigen is not known. MiXCR was run by TCRdb on the RACE reads, yielding one entry per CDR3 protein. Among tens of thousands of distinct CDR3 sequences listed, roughly a tenth were seen once. The time point was: patch test 1, 2 weeks after DPC sensitization. Stated treatment: therapeutic diphenylcyclopropenone sensitization with weekly scalp DPC. Unfractionated whole blood was the source of the extracted total RNA. The data originate from a study of human T cells and chemical hapten exposure. Study results and limitations: No shift was seen in TCRs above 1 in 1000 frequency with DPC sensitization. Because all patients had alopecia, their immune responses might differ from healthy ones.

CDR1 is SQVTM, CDR2 ANQGSEA, per germline. The CDR3 loop spans 12 amino acids. The V segment lost 6 bases and the J segment 5 bases; nucleotides outside the gene matches: 4. The specimen comprised whole blood, sampled in connection with sensitization to the hapten diphenylcyclopropenone (DPC). The sequence was obtained from a man between 35 and 55 years old with alopecia areata. Some clones in this sample may be carry-over from other donors' samples. The gene calls are TRBV29-1 and TRBJ2-3, with TRBD1 matching 8 bases. DNA for the CDR3: TGCAGCGTGGAAACAGGGGGAGATACGCAGTATTTT. As protein: CSVETGGDTQYF.